Below, one T cell receptor (beta chain) is given with its context. Its antigen is undetermined. Libraries were prepared by immunoSEQ multiplex PCR; TCRdb keeps only in-frame clonotypes and omits some of them. The repertoire holds some 240,000 clones, with 80% to 90% as singletons. The donors formed part of the roughly 110-subject validation cohort, distinct from the approximately 670-subject first cohort. Germline CDR1 SGHNT, CDR2 YYREEE (reference sequence). The CDR3 is 15 residues long. Trimming took 4 bases from V and 4 from J; bases not matched to a gene: 5. The record originates from a study of cytomegalovirus exposure and HLA in healthy donors. Study-level points and caveats: High sensitivity and specificity were reportedly achieved when the classifier diagnosed cytomegalovirus status. The authors listed approximately 160 TCR beta chains as cytomegalovirus-associated. In the approximately 130 validation repertoires, approximately 94% of cluster scores exceeded 0, per a later analysis.

The sequenced material came from PBMCs. The source is a woman aged 18-30 years in good health and CMV-seropositive. The genes are TRBV5-4 and TRBJ2-5; 12 bases agree with TRBD2. CDR3 in amino acids: CASSPTSGRGETQYF. CDR3 nucleotide sequence: TGTGCCAGCAGCCCGACTAGCGGGAGAGGAGAGACCCAGTACTTC.